This TCR beta chain was identified in a study of OX40 agonist ivuxolimab in advanced cancers. At the level of the study: Patients were 82.7% male with ages roughly 20 to 90, mean roughly 55.

CDR3 length equals 16 residues. Trimming stripped 0 bases from V and 2 bases from J, with 13 bases between. The germline gives CDR1 LGHNA, CDR2 YSLEER. Libraries were prepared by immunoSEQ multiplex PCR; TCRdb keeps only in-frame clonotypes and omits some of them. The sample comprises around 20,000 clones, roughly 91% of which are singletons, and about 52% rests with the top ten. This clonotype was obtained from an adult with an advanced solid tumor such as melanoma, head and neck, liver or kidney cancer. V is TRBV4-3 and J is TRBJ2-5; tentative D call: TRBD1 (5 bases). The source was CD4+ or CD8+ T cells sorted from blood, collected in a trial of the OX40 agonist ivuxolimab. CDR3 in DNA: TGCGCCAGCAGCCAAGATTGGGGCGCTCGGCAAGAGACCCAGTACTTC. It translates to CASSQDWGARQETQYF.